The clone carrying this T cell receptor beta chain was picked up many times. The record originates from a study of CD8 T cells in ankylosing spondylitis. TCRdb passed the 5' RACE reads through MiXCR, listing each CDR3 protein once. The sample lists roughly 230,000 distinct CDR3 sequences; approximately 20% were seen once. This CDR3 is 14 amino acids long. The V end was cut by 0 bases, the J end by 0 bases, with 6 bases between. Germline V gene sequence: CDR1 DFQATT, CDR2 SNEGSKA (reference sequence). The source is a male donor with ankylosing spondylitis or in good health (not recorded which). The source material was blood, either unsorted or a sorted T cell fraction (not recorded which). V is TRBV20-1 and J is TRBJ2-1; D remains ambiguous. The CDR3 DNA reads TGCAGTGCTAGAGACAGAGTCTCCTACAATGAGCAGTTCTTC. Translating it yields CSARDRVSYNEQFF.